A selection of T cell receptor beta chains follows, all from one sample in a study of shared clonotypes between healthy human individuals. Produced via immunoSEQ multiplex PCR; TCRdb's table is partial and in-frame only. The sample consists of 1.5 million to 2.5 million clones, about 95% of them appearing once. Sequencing used naive CD8+ T cells sorted from blood. Every receptor here comes from a man in his late teens or twenties in good health. Both conserved end residues are part of each CDR3. Fields, in order: D gene, clone size, V gene, J gene, CDR3 DNA, CDR3 protein. D genes are given only for firm matches. Expanded clones are given a class, and other clones once, few, many or no size at all.

d_gene: -; abundance: -; v_gene: TRBV27; j_gene: TRBJ2-3; CDR3nt: TGTGCCAGCAGTTGGGTTAGCGGCGGAGATACGCAGTATTTT; CDR3aa: CASSWVSGGDTQYF
d_gene: -; abundance: -; v_gene: TRBV28; j_gene: TRBJ2-1; CDR3nt: TGTGCCAGCAGTTTATGGGACAGCACGTCCTACAATGAGCAGTTCTTC; CDR3aa: CASSLWDSTSYNEQFF
d_gene: -; abundance: -; v_gene: TRBV11-2; j_gene: TRBJ2-2; CDR3nt: TGTGCCAGCAGCTTAGATCGGGTCGGTTTACTTGGGGAGCTGTTTTTT; CDR3aa: CASSLDRVGLLGELFF
d_gene: TRBD2; abundance: -; v_gene: TRBV5-6; j_gene: TRBJ2-7; CDR3nt: TGTGCCAGCAGCTTCGGACTAGCGGGAGGGAGCTCCTACGAGCAGTACTTC; CDR3aa: CASSFGLAGGSSYEQYF
d_gene: -; abundance: -; v_gene: TRBV30; j_gene: TRBJ2-3; CDR3nt: TGTGCCTGGAGTGCCGGTCTCTCCACGACAGATACGCAGTATTTT; CDR3aa: CAWSAGLSTTDTQYF
d_gene: -; abundance: -; v_gene: TRBV20-1; j_gene: TRBJ2-7; CDR3nt: TGCAGTGCTAGAGACGGAGACAGGCAGTACTTC; CDR3aa: CSARDGDRQYF
d_gene: -; abundance: -; v_gene: TRBV6-5; j_gene: TRBJ2-7; CDR3nt: TGTGCCAGCGCCCCAGGAACAGGGCCTTACGAGCAGTACTTC; CDR3aa: CASAPGTGPYEQYF
d_gene: TRBD2; abundance: -; v_gene: TRBV9; j_gene: TRBJ2-2; CDR3nt: TGTGCCAGCAGCGTAGGCGGGGGGAACACCGGGGAGCTGTTTTTT; CDR3aa: CASSVGGGNTGELFF
d_gene: TRBD2; abundance: -; v_gene: TRBV5-1; j_gene: TRBJ2-1; CDR3nt: TGCGCCAGCAGTCTAGCGGGAGCGTACAATGAGCAGTTCTTC; CDR3aa: CASSLAGAYNEQFF
d_gene: -; abundance: few; v_gene: TRBV30; j_gene: TRBJ1-1; CDR3nt: TGTGCCTGGAAGAGGAACACTGAAGCTTTCTTT; CDR3aa: CAWKRNTEAFF
d_gene: -; abundance: -; v_gene: TRBV29-1; j_gene: TRBJ1-3; CDR3nt: TGCAGCGTTACCAGACAAGGTAACACCATATATTTT; CDR3aa: CSVTRQGNTIYF
d_gene: TRBD1; abundance: -; v_gene: TRBV29-1; j_gene: TRBJ2-2; CDR3nt: TGCAGCTACCGGGACAGGGGAATCGGGGAGCTGTTTTTT; CDR3aa: CSYRDRGIGELFF
d_gene: TRBD1; abundance: -; v_gene: TRBV7-9; j_gene: TRBJ1-1; CDR3nt: TGTGCCAGCAGCGCCGGGACAGGGGGAGTGGACACTGAAGCTTTCTTT; CDR3aa: CASSAGTGGVDTEAFF
d_gene: TRBD2; abundance: -; v_gene: TRBV13; j_gene: TRBJ2-1; CDR3nt: TGTGCCAGCAGCTCGGGACTAGCGGGAGCTGGTGAGCAGTTCTTC; CDR3aa: CASSSGLAGAGEQFF
d_gene: TRBD1; abundance: -; v_gene: TRBV27; j_gene: TRBJ1-1; CDR3nt: TGTGCCAGCAGTCCCTCACAGGGGTCGGTCACTGAAGCTTTCTTT; CDR3aa: CASSPSQGSVTEAFF
d_gene: -; abundance: -; v_gene: TRBV11-2; j_gene: TRBJ2-1; CDR3nt: TGTGCCAGCAGCTTAGAAGACTACAATGAGCAGTTCTTC; CDR3aa: CASSLEDYNEQFF
d_gene: -; abundance: -; v_gene: TRBV2; j_gene: TRBJ2-7; CDR3nt: TGTGCCAGCAGTGAGACCGATAAATACCACGAGCAGTACTTC; CDR3aa: CASSETDKYHEQYF
d_gene: TRBD2; abundance: -; v_gene: TRBV27; j_gene: TRBJ2-1; CDR3nt: TGTGCCAGCAGTCCATTACGGACTAGCGGGGATTACAATGAGCAGTTCTTC; CDR3aa: CASSPLRTSGDYNEQFF
d_gene: TRBD2; abundance: -; v_gene: TRBV4-1; j_gene: TRBJ2-5; CDR3nt: TGCGCCAGCAGCCAACGACTAGCGGGGGGACAAGAGACCCAGTACTTC; CDR3aa: CASSQRLAGGQETQYF
d_gene: -; abundance: once; v_gene: TRBV6-5; j_gene: TRBJ2-1; CDR3nt: TGTGCCAGCAGTTTAGGGTTGAGCTCCTACAATGAGCAGTTCTTC; CDR3aa: CASSLGLSSYNEQFF
d_gene: TRBD2; abundance: -; v_gene: TRBV5-4; j_gene: TRBJ2-3; CDR3nt: TGTGCCAGCAGCTTGAGCGGGACCACAGATACGCAGTATTTT; CDR3aa: CASSLSGTTDTQYF
d_gene: TRBD1; abundance: -; v_gene: TRBV2; j_gene: TRBJ2-7; CDR3nt: TGTGCCAGCAGTACGGGACAGGACAACCTAGTCTACGAGCAGTACTTC; CDR3aa: CASSTGQDNLVYEQYF
d_gene: -; abundance: -; v_gene: TRBV2; j_gene: TRBJ2-7; CDR3nt: TGTGCCAGCAGTGACGCGGCCTACGAGCAGTACTTC; CDR3aa: CASSDAAYEQYF
d_gene: TRBD2; abundance: -; v_gene: TRBV27; j_gene: TRBJ2-1; CDR3nt: TGTGCCAGCAGTCTAGCGGGAGTAGGGAATGAGCAGTTCTTC; CDR3aa: CASSLAGVGNEQFF
d_gene: -; abundance: -; v_gene: TRBV11-2; j_gene: TRBJ2-4; CDR3nt: TGTGCCAGCAGCTTATCGCAGGGGCTAGCCAAAAACATTCAGTACTTC; CDR3aa: CASSLSQGLAKNIQYF
d_gene: TRBD1; abundance: -; v_gene: TRBV13; j_gene: TRBJ1-1; CDR3nt: TGTGCCAGCAGCACATCCGGGACAGGCTTATTTAACACTGAAGCTTTCTTT; CDR3aa: CASSTSGTGLFNTEAFF
d_gene: -; abundance: -; v_gene: TRBV4-1; j_gene: TRBJ2-1; CDR3nt: TGCGCCAGCAGCCAAGTGGCCCCTTTTAGTGAGCAGTTCTTC; CDR3aa: CASSQVAPFSEQFF
d_gene: TRBD1; abundance: -; v_gene: TRBV9; j_gene: TRBJ1-6; CDR3nt: TGTGCCAGCAGCGTAGCTGGGACAGGGGGCTGGTATAATTCACCCCTCCACTTT; CDR3aa: CASSVAGTGGWYNSPLHF
d_gene: -; abundance: once; v_gene: TRBV27; j_gene: TRBJ2-7; CDR3nt: TGTGCCAGCAGTTTATCGGCGGGCGCATACTCCTACGAGCAGTACTTC; CDR3aa: CASSLSAGAYSYEQYF
d_gene: -; abundance: -; v_gene: TRBV27; j_gene: TRBJ1-1; CDR3nt: TGTGCCAGCAGCCTACAAGGCCCGACCTACACTGAAGCTTTCTTT; CDR3aa: CASSLQGPTYTEAFF
d_gene: TRBD2; abundance: -; v_gene: TRBV10-3; j_gene: TRBJ2-7; CDR3nt: TGTGCCATCAGTGATTTTTATGGAAGCGGGAGCTCCTACGAGCAGTACTTC; CDR3aa: CAISDFYGSGSSYEQYF
d_gene: -; abundance: -; v_gene: TRBV4-1; j_gene: TRBJ1-5; CDR3nt: TGCGCCAGCAGCCAAGATCCGGGGAATCAGCCCCAGCATTTT; CDR3aa: CASSQDPGNQPQHF
d_gene: TRBD1; abundance: -; v_gene: TRBV9; j_gene: TRBJ1-6; CDR3nt: TGTGCCAGCACCACGACAGGGGGGAATTCACCCCTCCACTTT; CDR3aa: CASTTTGGNSPLHF
d_gene: -; abundance: -; v_gene: TRBV28; j_gene: TRBJ1-5; CDR3nt: TGTGCTACCGGGGACTTTACGTATCAGCCCCAGCATTTT; CDR3aa: CATGDFTYQPQHF
d_gene: TRBD1; abundance: once; v_gene: TRBV7-9; j_gene: TRBJ2-1; CDR3nt: TGTGCCAGCAGGCATGACCCGGGACAGCGAATATACAATGAGCAGTTCTTC; CDR3aa: CASRHDPGQRIYNEQFF
d_gene: TRBD2; abundance: -; v_gene: TRBV27; j_gene: TRBJ2-7; CDR3nt: TGTGCCAGCAGCCGACTAGCGCCAAACTCCTACGAGCAGTACTTC; CDR3aa: CASSRLAPNSYEQYF
d_gene: TRBD2; abundance: -; v_gene: TRBV27; j_gene: TRBJ2-7; CDR3nt: TGTGCCAGCAGTTTGACTAGCGGGGGCTACGAGCAGTACTTC; CDR3aa: CASSLTSGGYEQYF